Following are 5 T cell receptor beta chains from one sample sequenced in a study of T-cell reconstitution after alpha-beta-depleted transplantation in children. Preparing the TCRbeta library involved the use of unique molecular identifiers. MiXCR was run by TCRdb on the PCR reads, yielding one entry per CDR3 protein. The table includes some 95,000 distinct CDR3 sequences, under 25% detected once. Material: PBMCs, obtained before TCRalphabeta/CD19-depleted stem cell transplant. The receptors stem from a boy aged 2 to 10 with acute lymphoblastic leukemia, due to receive a stem cell transplant.

CDR3 sequence reads: CASSFGLERDEQFF. CDR3 nucleotides: TGTGCCAGCAGCTTCGGACTGGAACGCGATGAGCAGTTCTTC. The V gene is TRBV9, the J gene TRBJ2-1, with D tentatively TRBD2 (5 bases). CDR3 length: 14 residues. Germline V lookup: CDR1 SGDLS, CDR2 YYNGEE. V lost 4 bases, J lost 8 bases, and 16 bases lay in between.

V usage is TRBV15 and J usage is TRBJ2-7, with TRBD2 matching 7 bases. Germline CDR1 and CDR2: LNHNV and YYDKDF (reference sequence). The CDR3 spans 13 residues. V trimming: 1 base; J trimming: 7 bases; junction bases outside the gene matches: 4. CDR3 sequence reads: CATSRVAGEEQYF. CDR3 nucleotide sequence: TGTGCCACCAGCAGAGTGGCGGGGGAAGAGCAGTACTTC.

The chain is built from TRBV6-1 and TRBJ1-5, with D perhaps matching TRBD1 (5 bases). V was trimmed by 7 bases and J by 2 bases, leaving 12 bases between them. The CDR3 is 14 residues long. Germline CDR1 is MNHNS and CDR2 is SASEGT. The CDR3 region has the DNA TGTGCCAGCACCCGAGGGGACGGCAATCAGCCCCAGCATTTT. It translates to CASTRGDGNQPQHF.

This clonotype was seen many times. The chain couples TRBV5-1 to TRBJ1-5, with D unclear. V was pared by 6 bases and J by 6 bases, with 7 bases between. The CDR3 is made up of 11 amino acids. Germline values: CDR1 SGHRS, CDR2 YFSETQ. CDR3 sequence: CASTAFQPQHF. In nucleotides, the CDR3 is TGCGCCAGCACGGCCTTTCAGCCCCAGCATTTT.

This clonotype appeared a few times. The rearrangement links TRBV24-1 to TRBJ2-1, with 9 bases identical to TRBD2. J gave up 4 bases and V 0 bases, and 12 bases lay outside the gene matches. Germline V gene data show CDR1 as KGHDR and CDR2 as SFDVKD. CDR3 size: 19 residues. The CDR3 loop reads CATSDLSSSGKVRYNEQFF. In nucleotides, the CDR3 is TGTGCCACCAGTGATTTGAGCTCTAGCGGGAAGGTTAGGTACAATGAGCAGTTCTTC.